This T cell receptor beta chain was sequenced during a study of cytomegalovirus exposure and HLA in healthy donors. Germline V CDR1 and CDR2: LNHDA, SQIVND (reference sequence). There are 16 residues in the CDR3. Trimming at V came to 4 bases and at J to 1 base, leaving 4 bases not matched to a gene. PCR amplification relied on 60 Vbeta primers (plus 13 Jbeta primers). Clones were read by immunoSEQ multiplex PCR, and TCRdb kept only the in-frame ones, dropping some. The table for this sample gives 70,000 or so clones. Concerning this clone itself: Its target is not known.

General observations from the study: The authors confirmed in vitro that a few CMV-associated chains were specific for CMV antigens. Cytomegalovirus association was assigned to 150 to 200 TCR beta chains.

The sample consisted of PBMCs. The receptor comes from a middle-aged man in good health and CMV-seronegative. This chain uses TRBV19 with TRBJ2-1, with 10 bases that match TRBD2. CDR3 residues: CASSTLAGGSYNEQFF. CDR3 bases: TGTGCCAGTAGTACATTAGCGGGAGGTTCCTACAATGAGCAGTTCTTC.